This T cell receptor (beta chain) was captured by sequencing in a study of cytomegalovirus exposure and HLA in healthy donors. V shed 3 bases, J shed 2 bases, and the junction held 4 bases outside the gene matches. Germline V gene sequence: CDR1 SGDLS, CDR2 YYNGEE. The CDR3 runs 15 residues. PCR used 60 Vbeta primers and 13 Jbeta primers. The data were produced by immunoSEQ multiplex PCR, yet TCRdb's version contains in-frame clones alone and is incomplete. The repertoire holds some 150,000 clones, with 75% to 80% as singletons. The J gene is TRBJ2-2, the V gene TRBV9; TRBD1 matches 7 bases. Input material: PBMCs. The source of this sequence is a male donor in good health and CMV-seronegative. The CDR3 is CASSGGTVNTGELFF. DNA for the CDR3: TGTGCCAGCAGCGGAGGGACAGTCAACACCGGGGAGCTGTTTTTT.